This TCR beta chain was sequenced in a study of blood T cell repertoires in COVID-19. Overall study context: The United States, Italy and Spain provided the acute and convalescent COVID-19 samples. PBMCs, B-cell-depleted T cells, or T cells provided the cDNA or gDNA that made up the material.

The V segment lost 2 bases and the J segment 6 bases; nucleotides outside the gene matches: 6. The CDR3 contains 15 residues. Germline V gene data show CDR1 as SNHLY and CDR2 as FYNNEI. As originally analysed: Reference gene primer amplification yielded estimated nucleated cell counts. Profiled with immunoSEQ multiplex PCR; TCRdb holds only in-frame clones, not every one. The V and J calls and the clone size are those of that table, but D and trimming were determined from the DNA. The sample holds about 210,000 clones; 65% to 90% are singletons and the top ten take about 2%. The sequencing input was peripheral blood. The V and J genes are TRBV2 and TRBJ2-2; TRBD1 agrees at 7 bases. The receptor's source is a man aged 40-55 years who had recovered from COVID-19. The CDR3 reads CASSEQGGAPGELFF. In DNA form, the CDR3 reads TGTGCCAGCAGTGAACAAGGGGGCGCGCCCGGGGAGCTGTTTTTT. The full variable domain, its missing parts supplied by reference TRBV2 and TRBJ2-2, is EPEVTQTPSHQVTQMGQEVILRCVPISNHLYFYWYRQILGQKVEFLVSFYNNEISEKSEIFDDQFSVERPDGSNFTLKIRSTKLEDSAMYFCASSEQGGAPGELFFGEGSRLTVL.